These 5 T cell receptor beta chains originate from one sample sequenced in a study of cytomegalovirus exposure and HLA in healthy donors. The PCR ran on 60 Vbeta and 13 Jbeta primers. The data were produced by immunoSEQ multiplex PCR, yet TCRdb's version contains in-frame clones alone and is incomplete. In the table there are approximately 130,000 clones, about 78% of which are singletons. The material sequenced was PBMCs. The receptors here all came from a man between 45 and 60 years old in good health and CMV-seronegative.

This CDR3 is CASSYNPGGFDEQYF. CDR3 DNA sequence: TGTGCCAGCAGTTACAATCCAGGGGGCTTCGACGAGCAGTACTTC. The chain combines TRBV6-5 with TRBJ2-7, with 8 positions matching TRBD1. The germline V gene encodes CDR1 MNHEY and CDR2 SVGAGI. This CDR3 has 15 amino acids. The junction had 8 bases not matched to a gene; V was cut back by 2 bases and J by 5 bases.

A few counts support this clone. The chain has TRBV6-1 and TRBJ1-1; possible D gene TRBD1, 6 bases. The V gene's germline CDR1 is MNHNS and CDR2 SASEGT. The CDR3 covers 13 residues. Deletions cut 2 bases from V and 4 bases from J, with 8 bases between. CDR3 coding DNA: TGTGCCAGCAGTGAACAGGGGCTCACTGAAGCTTTCTTT. It yields the protein CASSEQGLTEAFF.

The J gene is TRBJ1-5, the V gene TRBV28; 7 bases align to TRBD1. The CDR3 totals 17 residues. Germline V gives CDR1 MDHEN, CDR2 SYDVKM. V trimming: 4 bases; J trimming: 4 bases; junction bases outside the gene matches: 13. The CDR3 loop is CASSSRVGGQVNQPQHF. Here the CDR3 DNA reads TGTGCCAGCAGTTCTAGGGTAGGTGGACAGGTTAATCAGCCCCAGCATTTT. The variable domain in full, completed from reference TRBV28 and TRBJ1-5, reads DVKVTQSSRYLVKRTGEKVFLECVQDMDHENMFWYRQDPGLGLRLIYFSYDVKMKEKGDIPEGYSVSREKKERFSLILESASTNQTSMYLCASSSRVGGQVNQPQHFGDGTRLSIL.

This clone has only a few counts. V is TRBV28 and J is TRBJ2-1; 8 bases line up with TRBD2. The CDR3 contains 15 residues. The trim removed 5 bases at V and 6 bases at J, leaving 9 bases unmatched. CDR1 is MDHEN and CDR2 is SYDVKM in the germline V gene. The CDR3 nucleotides read TGTGCCAGCAGTAATTCCGGGACTAGTGTCAATGAGCAGTTCTTC. Its translation: CASSNSGTSVNEQFF.

The chain combines TRBV14 with TRBJ1-1; D is uncertain. Germline values: CDR1 SGHDN, CDR2 FVKESK. V lost 4 bases to trimming and J lost 4 bases, with 4 bases between them. This CDR3 comprises 11 residues. The CDR3 DNA reads TGTGCCAGCAGCCTAGTCACTGAAGCTTTCTTT. Protein sequence: CASSLVTEAFF.